What follows are 25 T cell receptor beta chains derived from one specimen sequenced in a study of blood T cell repertoires in COVID-19. Libraries were prepared by immunoSEQ multiplex PCR; TCRdb keeps only in-frame clonotypes and omits some of them. The table has 270,000 or so clones, approximately 90% seen once. Source material: peripheral blood. The receptor set was obtained from a middle-aged man with acute or convalescent COVID-19.

This clone has more than one count but fewer than ten. The rearrangement uses TRBV6-2 or TRBV6-3 and TRBJ1-6; 8 bases fit TRBD1. The CDR3 has 17 amino acids. After removal of 6 bases from V and 7 bases from J, the junction contained 14 bases not matched to a gene. From germline, CDR1 is MNHEY and CDR2 SVGEGT. The DNA for the CDR3 is TGTGCCAGCAGCCAACGCCGCCGACAGGGGCACAATTCACCCCTCCACTTT. Its protein is CASSQRRRQGHNSPLHF.

A few counts support this clone. This chain joins TRBV6-1 and TRBJ1-2; 9 nucleotides align to TRBD1. The V and J ends lost 2 bases and 8 bases, in that order; junction bases with no gene match: 9. Germline V CDR1 and CDR2: MNHNS, SASEGT. The CDR3 has 15 residues. CDR3 DNA sequence: TGTGCCAGCAGTGAATCATGGGGACAGGGCGGCGGCTACACCTTC. Residues: CASSESWGQGGGYTF.

The rearrangement joins TRBV6-2 or TRBV6-3 to TRBJ1-4; TRBD1 agrees at 7 bases. J was trimmed by 0 bases and V by 2 bases; bases with no gene match: 3. Germline V lookup: CDR1 MNHEY, CDR2 SVGEGT. The CDR3 length is 16 residues. The CDR3 here is CASSYRGPSTNEKLFF. CDR3 coding DNA: TGTGCCAGCAGTTACAGGGGGCCCTCAACTAATGAAAAACTGTTTTTT.

The chain joins TRBV5-5 to TRBJ1-1; 7 nucleotides match TRBD1. The CDR3 totals 15 residues. Germline-derived CDR1 and CDR2 are SGHKS and YYEKEE (reference sequence). V lost 1 base to trimming and J lost 3 bases; unmatched junction nucleotides: 6. CDR3 coding DNA: TGTGCCAGCAGCTTGTCAGCAGGGGGGTACACTGAAGCTTTCTTT. It is translated as CASSLSAGGYTEAFF.

CDR3 residues: CAIRGDIGNYGYTF. CDR3 in DNA: TGTGCCATCAGGGGGGACATTGGGAACTATGGCTACACCTTC. V is TRBV10-3 and J is TRBJ1-2, with D possibly being TRBD1 (6 bases). Germline V gene data show CDR1 as ENHRY and CDR2 as SYGVKD. The CDR3 length is 14 residues. Trimming stripped 6 bases from V and 2 bases from J, with 13 bases between.

This chain connects TRBV5-6 to TRBJ1-1; 9 bases are shared with TRBD1. This CDR3 has 16 residues. Unmatched junction bases numbered 10, after V lost 4 bases and J lost 3 bases. CDR1 is SGHDT, CDR2 YYEEEE, per germline. The CDR3 region is CASSPGQGRFYTEAFF. The DNA for the CDR3 is TGTGCCAGCAGCCCGGGACAGGGACGGTTTTACACTGAAGCTTTCTTT.

As concerns this clone: Because the CDR3's place on the DNA is in doubt, the DNA is left out and the CDR3 is given as listed by TCRdb. The gene calls are TRBV12-5 and TRBJ2-6; the D call of TRBD1 is as the table states it, not checked on the DNA. Germline V gene data show CDR1 as LGHNT and CDR2 as FRNRAP. Including both end residues, the CDR3 is 19 amino acids long. CDR3 sequence reads: CASGFLAGNFLSGANVLTF.

This chain connects TRBV27 to TRBJ2-4; 12 nucleotides match TRBD2. From germline, CDR1 is MNHEY and CDR2 SMNVEV (reference sequence). CDR3 length equals 18 residues. V shed 3 bases and J 0 bases; nucleotides not matched to a gene: 6. In DNA form, the CDR3 reads TGTGCCAGCAGTTTCCGGACTAGCGGGGCCTTAGCCAAAAACATTCAGTACTTC. It encodes CASSFRTSGALAKNIQYF.

This clone was detected once. The rearrangement links TRBV2 to TRBJ1-2, with TRBD1 matching 9 bases. Trimming took 7 bases from V and 3 from J; bases not matched to a gene: 9. The CDR3 sequence is 15 residues long. Germline CDR1 SNHLY, CDR2 FYNNEI. CDR3 amino acids: CASTPLRDRDYGYTF. As DNA, the CDR3 is TGTGCCAGCACCCCCTTACGGGACAGGGACTATGGCTACACCTTC.

V gene TRBV3-1 (or the pseudogene TRBV3-2) combines with J gene TRBJ1-6; 7 bases map to TRBD1. V shed 8 bases and J 7 bases; nucleotides not matched to a gene: 17. The CDR3 totals 17 residues. The germline V gene has CDR1 LGHDT and CDR2 YNNKEL (reference sequence). Here the CDR3 reads CASARGDSAGGNSPLHF. The CDR3 coding sequence is TGTGCCAGCGCCAGGGGGGACAGCGCCGGGGGCAATTCACCCCTCCACTTT.

The CDR3 loop reads CASSSGEGKNGYTF. DNA of the CDR3: TGCGCCAGCAGCTCCGGGGAGGGGAAGAATGGCTACACCTTC. V and J are TRBV5-1 and TRBJ1-2; the D gene is possibly TRBD1 (5 bases). The CDR3 extends over 14 amino acids. V lost 3 bases, J lost 6 bases, and 15 bases lay in between. Germline CDR1 reads SGHRS; CDR2 reads YFSETQ.

This rearrangement joins TRBV4-1 to TRBJ1-2; possible D gene TRBD1, 5 bases. The CDR3 spans 16 residues. Germline CDR1 and CDR2: MGHRA and YSYEKL. V shed 0 bases and J shed 1 base, with 12 bases lying between them. CDR3 DNA sequence: TGCGCCAGCAGCCAAGAGAAAGGGGTCGTTAACTATGGCTACACCTTC. It translates to CASSQEKGVVNYGYTF.

The chain links TRBV11-1 to TRBJ2-3; D call uncertain. This CDR3 has 15 amino acids. Per germline, CDR1 SGHAT and CDR2 FQDESV (reference sequence). With 5 bases removed from V and 1 base from J, the gap between germline ends came to 13 bases. The CDR3 is CASSLLTPGTDTQYF. The CDR3 nucleotides are TGTGCCAGCAGCCTGCTTACCCCAGGCACAGATACGCAGTATTTT.

The genes are TRBV24-1 and TRBJ2-3, with 10 bases lining up with TRBD2. Looked up from germline, CDR1 is KGHDR and CDR2 is SFDVKD. CDR3 length: 20 amino acids. Trimming removed 2 bases from V and 0 bases from J; junction bases left unmatched: 13. The CDR3 region is CATSDSGLADFATSTDTQYF. DNA of the CDR3: TGTGCCACCAGTGATTCAGGACTAGCGGATTTTGCAACTAGCACAGATACGCAGTATTTT.

V is TRBV9 and J is TRBJ2-3, with TRBD2 as a possible D gene (5 bases). V lost 3 bases to trimming and J lost 6 bases, with 20 bases between them. This CDR3 is built from 16 residues. In germline, CDR1 is SGDLS, CDR2 YYNGEE. This chain's CDR3 is CASSARGYLTGDTQYF. The CDR3 region has the DNA TGTGCCAGCAGCGCCCGGGGTTATCTTACTGGGGATACGCAGTATTTT. The full variable domain, in which reference TRBV9 and TRBJ2-3 provide the parts outside the CDR3, is DSGVTQTPKHLITATGQRVTLRCSPRSGDLSVYWYQQSLDQGLQFLIQYYNGEERAKGNILERFSAQQFPDLHSELNLSSLELGDSALYFCASSARGYLTGDTQYFGPGTRLTVL.

This chain joins TRBV4-1 and TRBJ1-5; 8 bases are shared with TRBD1. V was clipped by 4 bases and J by 7 bases; unmatched bases: 9. CDR1 is MGHRA, CDR2 YSYEKL, per germline. The CDR3 has 15 amino acids. CDR3 residues: CASSPTGGLGQPQHF. The CDR3, as DNA: TGCGCCAGCAGCCCTACAGGGGGACTCGGACAGCCCCAGCATTTT.

The rearrangement links TRBV7-6 to TRBJ2-3; 8 nucleotides match TRBD1. V shed 5 bases and J 0 bases; nucleotides not matched to a gene: 4. The V gene's germline CDR1 is SGHVS and CDR2 FNYEAQ. The CDR3 is 15 amino acids. The chain's CDR3 is CASSPGQVSTDTQYF. The CDR3 bases are TGTGCCAGCAGCCCGGGACAGGTTAGCACAGATACGCAGTATTTT.

This rearrangement joins TRBV3-1 (or the pseudogene TRBV3-2) to TRBJ2-7, with D possibly TRBD2 on 6 matching bases. The CDR3 is 15 residues long. Germline CDR1 is LGHDT and CDR2 is YNNKEL (reference sequence). Trimming cost V 0 bases and J 0 bases, with 9 bases left between them. The CDR3 DNA reads TGTGCCAGCAGCCAAGAACTAGCAGTCTCCTACGAGCAGTACTTC. It yields the protein CASSQELAVSYEQYF.

V usage is TRBV5-5 and J usage is TRBJ1-2; a possible D gene is TRBD1 (5 bases). Germline CDR1 SGHKS, CDR2 YYEKEE (reference sequence). This CDR3 spans 13 amino acids. V lost 1 base to trimming and J lost 4 bases, with 8 bases between them. CDR3 protein: CASSLYDSYGYTF. The CDR3 DNA sequence: TGTGCCAGCAGCTTGTATGACAGCTATGGCTACACCTTC.

This sequence joins TRBV6-5 and TRBJ2-7, with D uncertain. The CDR3 covers 13 residues. The V end lost 2 bases, the J end lost 5 bases, and 10 bases lay between the germline ends. Per the germline V gene, CDR1 is MNHEY and CDR2 is SVGAGI. CDR3 bases: TGTGCCAGCAGTTACGGCCCACCCAACGAGCAGTACTTC. Protein product: CASSYGPPNEQYF.

The chain is built from TRBV18 and TRBJ1-4; no clear D gene. V lost 3 bases, J lost 0 bases, and 8 bases lay in between. From germline, CDR1 is KGHSH and CDR2 LQKENI. This CDR3 is built from 15 residues. In nucleotides, the CDR3 is TGTGCCAGCTCACCGTCAGCGGCAACTAATGAAAAACTGTTTTTT. Amino acids: CASSPSAATNEKLFF.

The chain links TRBV3-1 (or the pseudogene TRBV3-2) to TRBJ2-1, with 10 bases matching TRBD2. The V gene end was trimmed by 0 bases and the J gene end by 9 bases; junction bases not matched to a gene: 8. Looked up from germline, CDR1 is LGHDT and CDR2 is YNNKEL (reference sequence). There are 16 residues in the CDR3. CDR3 in DNA: TGTGCCAGCAGCCAAGACCTAACTAGCGGGGTTGGTGAGCAGTTCTTC. Residues: CASSQDLTSGVGEQFF.

The CDR3 bases are TGCAGCGTCGTGGAGAATCTGAACACTGAAGCTTTCTTT. Translated, it gives CSVVENLNTEAFF. The rearrangement links TRBV29-1 to TRBJ1-1; D remains ambiguous. Germline V gene sequence: CDR1 SQVTM, CDR2 ANQGSEA. Trimming cost V 6 bases and J 0 bases, with 11 bases left between them. This CDR3 comprises 13 residues.

This clone was observed once. The chain uses TRBV10-2 and TRBJ1-2; no clear D gene. The V gene's germline CDR1 is WSHSY and CDR2 SAAADI. This CDR3 has 16 residues. The germline V and J ends were trimmed by 0 bases and 4 bases, with 15 bases remaining between them. The CDR3 sequence: CASSESRGPSIYGYTF. The DNA for the CDR3 is TGCGCCAGCAGTGAGTCACGGGGTCCATCTATCTATGGCTACACCTTC.

The chain carries TRBV7-9 and TRBJ2-1; 7 bases are a match to TRBD1. The CDR3 runs to 17 residues. Losses at the gene ends were 2 bases for V and 4 bases for J; bases not matched to a gene: 11. The germline V gene has CDR1 SEHNR and CDR2 FQNEAQ (reference sequence). The CDR3 DNA reads as TGTGCCAGCAGCTTAAGGGGATTAGGGACAGATTACAATGAGCAGTTCTTC. Translation gives CASSLRGLGTDYNEQFF. Filled out from reference TRBV7-9 and TRBJ2-1, the complete variable domain reads DTGVSQNPRHKITKRGQNVTFRCDPISEHNRLYWYRQTLGQGPEFLTYFQNEAQLEKSRLLSDRFSAERPKGSFSTLEIQRTEQGDSAMYLCASSLRGLGTDYNEQFFGPGTRLTVL.